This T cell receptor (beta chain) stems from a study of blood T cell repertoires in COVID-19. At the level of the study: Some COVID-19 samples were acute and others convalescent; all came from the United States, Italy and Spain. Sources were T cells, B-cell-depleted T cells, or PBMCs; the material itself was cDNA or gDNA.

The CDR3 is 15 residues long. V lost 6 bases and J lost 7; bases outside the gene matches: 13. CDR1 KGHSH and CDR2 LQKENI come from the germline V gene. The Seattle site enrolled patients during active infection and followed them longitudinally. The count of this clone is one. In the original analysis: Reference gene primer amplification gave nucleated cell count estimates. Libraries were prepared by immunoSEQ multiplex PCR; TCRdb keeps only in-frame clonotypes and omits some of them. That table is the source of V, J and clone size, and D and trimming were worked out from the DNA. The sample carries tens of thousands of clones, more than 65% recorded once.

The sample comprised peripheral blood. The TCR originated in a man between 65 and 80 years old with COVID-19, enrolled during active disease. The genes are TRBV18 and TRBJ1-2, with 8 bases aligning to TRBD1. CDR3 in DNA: TGTGCCAGCTCCACCACGGACAGGGTGTTAAGTGGCTACACCTTC. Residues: CASSTTDRVLSGYTF.